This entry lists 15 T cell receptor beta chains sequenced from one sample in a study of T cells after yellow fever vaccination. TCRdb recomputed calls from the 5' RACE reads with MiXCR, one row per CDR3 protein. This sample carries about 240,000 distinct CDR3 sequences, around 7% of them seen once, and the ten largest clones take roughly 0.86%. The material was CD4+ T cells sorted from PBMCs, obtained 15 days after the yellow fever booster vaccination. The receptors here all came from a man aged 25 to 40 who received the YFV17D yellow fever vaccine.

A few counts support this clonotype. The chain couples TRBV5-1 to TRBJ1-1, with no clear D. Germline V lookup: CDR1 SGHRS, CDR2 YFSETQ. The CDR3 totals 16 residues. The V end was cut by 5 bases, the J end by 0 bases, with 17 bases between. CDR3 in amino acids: CASRITVGSLNTEAFF. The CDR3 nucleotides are TGCGCCAGCAGGATAACAGTGGGGTCCTTGAACACTGAAGCTTTCTTT. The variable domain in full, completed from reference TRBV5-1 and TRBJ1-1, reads KAGVTQTPRYLIKTRGQQVTLSCSPISGHRSVSWYQQTPGQGLQFLFEYFSETQRNKGNFPGRFSGRQFSNSRSEMNVSTLELGDSALYLCASRITVGSLNTEAFFGQGTRLTVV.

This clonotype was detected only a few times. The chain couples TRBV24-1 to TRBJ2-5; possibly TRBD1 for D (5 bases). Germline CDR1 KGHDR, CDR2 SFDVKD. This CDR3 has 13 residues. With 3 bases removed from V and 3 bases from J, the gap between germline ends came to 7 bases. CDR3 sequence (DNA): TGTGCCACCAGTGATACACAGGAAGAGACCCAGTACTTC. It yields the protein CATSDTQEETQYF.

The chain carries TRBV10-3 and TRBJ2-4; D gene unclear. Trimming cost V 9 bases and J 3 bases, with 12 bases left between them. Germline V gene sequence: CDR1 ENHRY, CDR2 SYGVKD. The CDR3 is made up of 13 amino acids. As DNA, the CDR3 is TGTGCCATTTCCCCGGCCGGCAAAAACATTCAGTACTTC. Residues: CAISPAGKNIQYF.

This CDR3 is CSAITGNVNTEAFF. DNA for the CDR3: TGCAGTGCAATTACAGGGAATGTTAACACTGAAGCTTTCTTT. The chain is built from TRBV20-1 and TRBJ1-1; a weak D match, TRBD1 (6 bases). Germline CDR1 is DFQATT and CDR2 is SNEGSKA (reference sequence). Between the trimmed V and J ends, which lost 6 bases and 2 bases, there was a span of 16 bases. The CDR3 totals 14 residues.

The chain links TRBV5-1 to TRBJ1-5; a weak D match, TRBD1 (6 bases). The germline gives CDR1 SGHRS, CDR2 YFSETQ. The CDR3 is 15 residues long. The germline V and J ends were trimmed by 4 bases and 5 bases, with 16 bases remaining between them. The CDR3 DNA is TGCGCCAGCAGCGCGGGGGCTGGGGAGGATCAGCCCCAGCATTTT. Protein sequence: CASSAGAGEDQPQHF.

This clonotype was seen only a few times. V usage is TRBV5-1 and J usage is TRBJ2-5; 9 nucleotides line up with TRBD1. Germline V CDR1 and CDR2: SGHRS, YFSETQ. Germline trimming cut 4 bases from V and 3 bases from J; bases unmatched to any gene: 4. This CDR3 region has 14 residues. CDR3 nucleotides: TGCGCCAGCAGCCGGACAGGGGTTAAAGAGACCCAGTACTTC. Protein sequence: CASSRTGVKETQYF.

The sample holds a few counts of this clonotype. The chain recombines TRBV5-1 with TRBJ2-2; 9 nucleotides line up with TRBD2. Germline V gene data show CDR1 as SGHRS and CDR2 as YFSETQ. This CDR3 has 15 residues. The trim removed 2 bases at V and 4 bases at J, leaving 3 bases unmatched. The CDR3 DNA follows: TGCGCCAGCAGCTTTCTAGCGGGAAGCACCGGGGAGCTGTTTTTT. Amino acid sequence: CASSFLAGSTGELFF.

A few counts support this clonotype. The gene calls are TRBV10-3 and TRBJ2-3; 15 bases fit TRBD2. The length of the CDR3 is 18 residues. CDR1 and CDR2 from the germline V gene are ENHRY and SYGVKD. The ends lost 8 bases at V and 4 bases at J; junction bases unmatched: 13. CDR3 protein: CAIPGLAGGSKGSDTQYF. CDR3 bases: TGTGCCATCCCGGGACTAGCGGGAGGATCGAAGGGCTCAGATACGCAGTATTTT.

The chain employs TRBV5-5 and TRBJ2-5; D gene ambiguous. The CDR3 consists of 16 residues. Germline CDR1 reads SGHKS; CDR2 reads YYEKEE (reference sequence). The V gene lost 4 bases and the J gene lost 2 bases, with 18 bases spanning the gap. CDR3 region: CASSKSASVDQETQYF. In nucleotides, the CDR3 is TGTGCCAGCAGCAAATCTGCGTCAGTAGATCAAGAGACCCAGTACTTC.

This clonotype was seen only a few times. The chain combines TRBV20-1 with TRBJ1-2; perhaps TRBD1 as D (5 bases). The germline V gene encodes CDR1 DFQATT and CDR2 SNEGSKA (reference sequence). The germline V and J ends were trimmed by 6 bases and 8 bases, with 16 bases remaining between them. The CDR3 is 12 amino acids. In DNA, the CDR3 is TGCAGTGCACAGGAGGCCCTTGGAGGCTACACCTTC. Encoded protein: CSAQEALGGYTF.

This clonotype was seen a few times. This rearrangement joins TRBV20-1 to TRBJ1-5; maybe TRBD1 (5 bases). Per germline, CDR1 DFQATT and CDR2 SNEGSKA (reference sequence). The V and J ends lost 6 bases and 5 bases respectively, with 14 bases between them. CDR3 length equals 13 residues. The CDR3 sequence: CSASTQGDQPQHF. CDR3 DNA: TGCAGTGCCTCAACCCAGGGTGATCAGCCCCAGCATTTT.

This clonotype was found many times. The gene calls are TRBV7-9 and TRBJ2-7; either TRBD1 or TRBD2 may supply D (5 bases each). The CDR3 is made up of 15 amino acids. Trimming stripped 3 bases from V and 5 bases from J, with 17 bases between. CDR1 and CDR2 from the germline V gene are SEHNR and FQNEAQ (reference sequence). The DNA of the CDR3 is TGTGCCAGCAGCTTGGGACGCCACAGCAATGACGAGCAGTACTTC. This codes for CASSLGRHSNDEQYF. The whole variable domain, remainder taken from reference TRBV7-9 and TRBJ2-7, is DTGVSQNPRHKITKRGQNVTFRCDPISEHNRLYWYRQTLGQGPEFLTYFQNEAQLEKSRLLSDRFSAERPKGSFSTLEIQRTEQGDSAMYLCASSLGRHSNDEQYFGPGTRLTVT.

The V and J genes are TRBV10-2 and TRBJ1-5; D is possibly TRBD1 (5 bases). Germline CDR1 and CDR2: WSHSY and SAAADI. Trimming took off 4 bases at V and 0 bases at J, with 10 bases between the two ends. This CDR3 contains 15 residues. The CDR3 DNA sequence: TGCGCCAGCAGTGCTGACAGTTATAGCAATCAGCCCCAGCATTTT. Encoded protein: CASSADSYSNQPQHF.

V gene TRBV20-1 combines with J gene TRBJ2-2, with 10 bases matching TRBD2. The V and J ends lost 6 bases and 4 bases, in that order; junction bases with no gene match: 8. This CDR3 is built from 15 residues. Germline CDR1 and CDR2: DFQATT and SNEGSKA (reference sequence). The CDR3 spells CSARRLAGPTGELFF. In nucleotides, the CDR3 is TGCAGTGCAAGAAGACTAGCGGGCCCCACCGGGGAGCTGTTTTTT.

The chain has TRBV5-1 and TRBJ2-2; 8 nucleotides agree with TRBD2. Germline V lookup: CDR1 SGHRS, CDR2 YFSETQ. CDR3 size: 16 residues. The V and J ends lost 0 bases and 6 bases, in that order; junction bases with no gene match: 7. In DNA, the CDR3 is TGCGCCAGCAGCTTGGCCGGGACTAGTGGTGCCGGGGAGCTGTTTTTT. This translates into CASSLAGTSGAGELFF.